A selection of T cell receptor beta chains follows, all from one sample in a study of radiation and T cells in renal cell carcinoma. Data came from immunoSEQ multiplex PCR; TCRdb stores just in-frame clones and leaves some out. The sample shows about 22,000 clones, approximately 80% of them seen only once. The sample consisted of blood, taken from a patient whose treatment included radiotherapy and nephrectomy. The receptors here all came from a man between 60 and 70 years old with renal cell carcinoma. Each CDR3 is given with its conserved first and last residue. The order of the fields is clone size, D gene, J gene, CDR3 length, V gene, CDR3 protein, CDR3 DNA. A D gene is named only where the DNA matches it firmly. Some rows mark clone size as missing; the rest say once, few, many or name a class of expanded clone.

clone_size: NA; d_call: NA; j_call: TRBJ2-5; cdr3_length: 14; v_call: TRBV6-1; cdr3_aa: CASSVRSYGETQYF; cdr3_nt: TGTGCCAGCAGTGTCCGGAGCTATGGGGAGACCCAGTACTTC
clone_size: NA; d_call: TRBD1; j_call: TRBJ2-7; cdr3_length: 13; v_call: TRBV18; cdr3_aa: CASSSDRGYEQYF; cdr3_nt: TGTGCCAGCTCATCGGACAGGGGCTACGAGCAGTACTTC
clone_size: NA; d_call: TRBD1; j_call: TRBJ1-4; cdr3_length: 15; v_call: TRBV2; cdr3_aa: CASRRAGGLNEKLFF; cdr3_nt: TGTGCCAGCAGGAGGGCAGGGGGCTTAAATGAAAAACTGTTTTTT
clone_size: NA; d_call: NA; j_call: TRBJ1-1; cdr3_length: 14; v_call: TRBV19; cdr3_aa: CARVPRDEHPEAFF; cdr3_nt: TGTGCCAGAGTCCCCCGGGACGAACATCCTGAAGCTTTCTTT
clone_size: NA; d_call: TRBD1; j_call: TRBJ2-5; cdr3_length: 11; v_call: TRBV29-1; cdr3_aa: CSVRSGGTQYF; cdr3_nt: TGCAGCGTACGATCAGGGGGGACCCAGTACTTC
clone_size: NA; d_call: NA; j_call: TRBJ1-1; cdr3_length: 12; v_call: TRBV6-5; cdr3_aa: CASSYSNTEAFF; cdr3_nt: TGTGCCAGCAGTTACTCAAACACTGAAGCTTTCTTT
clone_size: once; d_call: TRBD2; j_call: TRBJ2-3; cdr3_length: 17; v_call: TRBV11-2; cdr3_aa: CASSFVGLASRGGTQYF; cdr3_nt: TGTGCCAGCAGCTTCGTAGGATTAGCTTCTCGGGGGGGTACGCAGTATTTT
clone_size: NA; d_call: NA; j_call: TRBJ2-1; cdr3_length: 15; v_call: TRBV30; cdr3_aa: CAWSVSAGPNNEQFF; cdr3_nt: TGTGCCTGGAGTGTTTCTGCGGGCCCGAACAATGAGCAGTTCTTC
clone_size: NA; d_call: TRBD1; j_call: TRBJ1-6; cdr3_length: 16; v_call: TRBV14; cdr3_aa: CASSLTPGQGNSPLHF; cdr3_nt: TGTGCCAGCAGCCTTACCCCGGGACAGGGGAATTCACCCCTCCACTTT
clone_size: NA; d_call: TRBD2; j_call: TRBJ2-7; cdr3_length: 17; v_call: TRBV18; cdr3_aa: CASSPPSPSGSGYEQYF; cdr3_nt: TGTGCCAGCTCACCACCGTCTCCTAGCGGGAGTGGTTACGAGCAGTACTTC
clone_size: NA; d_call: TRBD1; j_call: TRBJ2-7; cdr3_length: 16; v_call: TRBV5-4; cdr3_aa: CASSWFGTAPPYEQYF; cdr3_nt: TGTGCCAGCAGTTGGTTCGGGACAGCTCCCCCCTACGAGCAGTACTTC
clone_size: NA; d_call: NA; j_call: TRBJ1-1; cdr3_length: 13; v_call: TRBV5-1; cdr3_aa: CASSLLRGTEAFF; cdr3_nt: TGCGCCAGCAGCTTGTTAAGGGGCACTGAAGCTTTCTTT
clone_size: NA; d_call: NA; j_call: TRBJ1-1; cdr3_length: 14; v_call: TRBV11-2; cdr3_aa: CASSLSAGTTEAFF; cdr3_nt: TGTGCCAGCAGCTTAAGTGCAGGGACAACCGAAGCTTTCTTT
clone_size: NA; d_call: NA; j_call: TRBJ1-5; cdr3_length: 13; v_call: TRBV7-2; cdr3_aa: CASSFLRGEPQHF; cdr3_nt: TGTGCCAGCAGCTTTCTCCGAGGAGAACCCCAGCATTTT
clone_size: NA; d_call: NA; j_call: TRBJ2-7; cdr3_length: 11; v_call: TRBV5-1; cdr3_aa: CASRGGYEQYF; cdr3_nt: TGCGCCAGCCGGGGTGGGTACGAGCAGTACTTC
clone_size: NA; d_call: TRBD2; j_call: TRBJ2-3; cdr3_length: 16; v_call: TRBV19; cdr3_aa: CASSFLAGGSTDTQYF; cdr3_nt: TGTGCCAGTAGTTTCCTAGCGGGAGGAAGCACAGATACGCAGTATTTT
clone_size: NA; d_call: NA; j_call: TRBJ2-5; cdr3_length: 15; v_call: TRBV5-5; cdr3_aa: CASSPEGQQIETQYF; cdr3_nt: TGTGCCAGCAGCCCGGAAGGCCAGCAAATAGAGACCCAGTACTTC
clone_size: NA; d_call: NA; j_call: TRBJ2-7; cdr3_length: 14; v_call: TRBV7-9; cdr3_aa: CASSLAGGGPGQYF; cdr3_nt: TGTGCCAGCAGCTTAGCCGGGGGTGGGCCGGGGCAGTACTTC
clone_size: NA; d_call: NA; j_call: TRBJ1-2; cdr3_length: 13; v_call: TRBV6-6; cdr3_aa: CASSYLGTLGPSF; cdr3_nt: TGTGCCAGCAGTTACCTAGGGACATTGGGTCCTTCCTTC
clone_size: NA; d_call: NA; j_call: TRBJ2-1; cdr3_length: 13; v_call: TRBV18; cdr3_aa: CASSQGINNEQFF; cdr3_nt: TGTGCCAGCTCACAGGGGATAAACAATGAGCAGTTCTTC
clone_size: NA; d_call: NA; j_call: TRBJ1-6; cdr3_length: 18; v_call: TRBV7-2; cdr3_aa: CASTDYRGGGLHNSPLHF; cdr3_nt: TGTGCCAGCACCGACTATCGGGGTGGAGGCCTCCATAATTCACCCCTCCACTTT
clone_size: NA; d_call: NA; j_call: TRBJ1-1; cdr3_length: 12; v_call: TRBV2; cdr3_aa: CASSEGFSAAFF; cdr3_nt: TGTGCCAGCAGTGAAGGGTTTAGCGCAGCTTTCTTT
clone_size: NA; d_call: NA; j_call: TRBJ2-7; cdr3_length: 14; v_call: TRBV5-1; cdr3_aa: CASSLSGTQYEQYF; cdr3_nt: TGCGCCAGCAGCTTGTCCGGGACACAGTACGAGCAGTACTTC
clone_size: NA; d_call: NA; j_call: TRBJ2-7; cdr3_length: 13; v_call: TRBV7-6; cdr3_aa: CASSLREPGEQYF; cdr3_nt: TGTGCCAGCAGCTTGCGGGAACCCGGCGAGCAGTACTTC
clone_size: many; d_call: NA; j_call: TRBJ2-7; cdr3_length: 13; v_call: TRBV7-6; cdr3_aa: CASSHAATGEQYF; cdr3_nt: TGTGCCAGCAGCCACGCCGCTACGGGGGAGCAGTACTTC
clone_size: NA; d_call: NA; j_call: TRBJ1-2; cdr3_length: 17; v_call: TRBV7-2; cdr3_aa: CASSLATRARGNYGYTF; cdr3_nt: TGTGCCAGCAGCTTAGCTACAAGGGCGAGGGGTAACTATGGCTACACCTTC
clone_size: NA; d_call: NA; j_call: TRBJ2-5; cdr3_length: 13; v_call: TRBV11-3; cdr3_aa: CASSLGGQETQYF; cdr3_nt: TGTGCCAGCAGCTTAGGGGGTCAGGAGACCCAGTACTTC
clone_size: NA; d_call: TRBD2; j_call: TRBJ2-7; cdr3_length: 14; v_call: TRBV9; cdr3_aa: CASTRGAGGYEQYF; cdr3_nt: TGTGCCAGCACTCGTGGAGCGGGAGGCTACGAGCAGTACTTC
clone_size: NA; d_call: TRBD2; j_call: TRBJ2-2; cdr3_length: 17; v_call: TRBV30; cdr3_aa: CAWRGKGGRALGGELFF; cdr3_nt: TGTGCCTGGAGGGGTAAAGGAGGGAGGGCCCTCGGCGGGGAGCTGTTTTTT
clone_size: NA; d_call: NA; j_call: TRBJ1-2; cdr3_length: 15; v_call: TRBV2; cdr3_aa: CASSQALRADYGYTF; cdr3_nt: TGTGCCAGCAGCCAAGCCCTCAGGGCGGACTATGGCTACACCTTC